This T cell receptor beta chain was recorded in a study of blood T cell repertoires in COVID-19 (dated by TCRdb to about 2020). General notes on the study: Samples from collaborators originated in the United States, Italy and Spain and spanned both the acute and convalescent phases of COVID-19. The material from the prospective study consisted of cDNA or gDNA derived from T cells, B-cell-depleted T cells, or PBMCs. Subjects who had been exposed to COVID-19, were actively infected with it, or had recovered from it provided the deeply sampled blood TCRbeta repertoires that made up the dataset. The repertoires were released in a freely available public database meant as a resource for research on the immune response to SARS-CoV-2. The samples were drawn from two sources: the first 160 participants of the ongoing ImmuneRACE study, and approximately 1,300 subjects contributed by 6 global collaborators. A de-identified subject ID, COVID-19 status, age in years and sex were almost always included in the sample metadata. Where available, HLA class I and class II types were obtained from metadata supplied by the sample provider rather than from assay-based typing. General study outcomes and caveats: Clinical and demographic metadata were provided uncurated, with the amount varying by source and participant.

The CDR3 contains 17 residues, cysteine and phenylalanine counted. Only the CDR3 DNA is retained, 51 bases long and in frame from the first base. CDR1 and CDR2, per the germline V gene, are SGHTA and FQGNSA. Trimming costs V 1 base and J 0 bases, and their ends lie 12 bases apart. Each collaborating institution followed its own protocols to collect whole blood in K2EDTA tubes. For TCRbeta analysis, collaborator samples were shipped as frozen whole blood, as isolated PBMCs, or as DNA extracted from either sample type. Comments on this clone: It has no known antigen specificity. Base quality data are lacking; no much larger clone is found one base away.

The immunoSEQ Assay, a bias-controlled multiplex PCR, was used to amplify TCRbeta CDR3 regions from genomic DNA. In the original analysis: Nucleated cell counts per sample were estimated from amplification of reference gene primers within the assay. To quantify the absolute abundance of each unique TCRbeta CDR3 rearrangement, sequence reads were collapsed and filtered. For each sample, productive Simpson clonality was calculated as the square root of Simpson's diversity index over productive rearrangements. This immuneACCESS table, as held by TCRdb, lists in-frame sequences with V and J called but not all clones. Of the missing ones, under half trace to an unresolved V gene in checked studies; the others have no known cause. V and J calls and clone size are given by that table; D and trimming were obtained from the DNA. This sample has under 200,000 clones in its table, and 88% of those were observed once. The ten top clones hold around 1.5% of the sample.

The sample comprised peripheral blood. The sequence derives from a man aged 18-30 years with active or convalescent COVID-19. The chain is made from TRBV7-2 and TRBJ2-2, and perhaps TRBD1 as D gene, on 5 matching bases. The DNA sequence reads TGTGCCAGCAGCTTAGGGCGCAGGGCCGCGAACACCGGGGAGCTGTTTTTT. Its product reads: CASSLGRRAANTGELFF.